This T cell receptor (beta chain) was profiled in a study of post-analysis software for immune sequencing data. As for the study in general: Some patients lacked subtype; others had relapsing-remitting, secondary progressive or progressive-relapsing disease. Findings and caveats of the study: Controls showed lower frequencies than patients for 5 or 6 TRBV segments, and TRBV5-6, TRBV5-1 and TRBV20-1 were among these. F-measure co-clustering was strong for batch-matched samples.

The CDR3 covers 15 residues. CDR1 is ENHRY and CDR2 is SYGVKD in the germline V gene. V shed 4 bases, J shed 2 bases, and the junction held 6 bases outside the gene matches. cDNA libraries of TCR beta carried unique molecular identifiers. Between about 0.9 and 11 million T cells gave rise to 500,000 to 600,000 cDNA molecules. TCRdb re-called the PCR reads with MiXCR, one entry per CDR3 protein. The table has 750,000 to 950,000 distinct CDR3 sequences, approximately 57% seen once; the top ten hold over 4%. In its sample, this clonotype was seen a few times. Its antigen is not identified. Input material: blood. This clonotype originated in a girl between 5 and 17 years old with multiple sclerosis. The chain combines TRBV10-3 with TRBJ2-7, with 9 nucleotides matching TRBD2. Here the CDR3 reads CAISVPGLAPYEQYF. The CDR3 coding sequence is TGTGCCATCAGTGTTCCGGGACTAGCCCCCTACGAGCAGTACTTC.